The 9 T cell receptor beta chains in this list originate from one sample, sequenced in a study of T cells after yellow fever vaccination. TCRdb passed the 5' RACE reads through MiXCR, listing each CDR3 protein once. The table lists 300,000 or so distinct CDR3 sequences, less than 9.5% of them singletons. Sequenced material: PBMCs, taken roughly seven weeks after the first yellow fever vaccination. These receptors came from a young man who received the YFV17D yellow fever vaccine.

This clonotype was counted only a few times. The V call is TRBV7-9, the J call TRBJ1-1, with a tentative D call TRBD1 (5 bases). Germline-derived CDR1 and CDR2 are SEHNR and FQNEAQ (reference sequence). The CDR3 contains 12 residues. Between the trimmed V and J ends, which lost 7 bases and 7 bases, there was a span of 13 bases. CDR3 region: CASTPGAHEAFF. CDR3 DNA sequence: TGTGCCAGCACCCCCGGGGCACATGAAGCTTTCTTT.

This clonotype was counted only a few times. This chain connects TRBV12-3 or TRBV12-4 to TRBJ1-1; TRBD1 aligns across 9 bases. Trimming removed 6 bases from V and 1 base from J; junction bases left unmatched: 6. The CDR3 sequence is 15 residues long. The CDR3 nucleotides are TGTGCCAGCAGCCGGGGACAGGGAGGGAACACTGAAGCTTTCTTT. This codes for CASSRGQGGNTEAFF.

This chain connects TRBV29-1 to TRBJ2-7; D uncertain. V was pared by 3 bases and J by 7 bases, with 7 bases between. Germline CDR1 SQVTM, CDR2 ANQGSEA. This CDR3 is built from 10 residues. The CDR3 loop is CSVEPPEQYV. DNA for the CDR3: TGCAGCGTTGAGCCTCCTGAGCAGTACGTC.

The genes are TRBV19 and TRBJ2-2; D is ambiguous. In germline, CDR1 is LNHDA, CDR2 SQIVND (reference sequence). V shed 5 bases and J shed 1 base, with 8 bases lying between them. This CDR3 contains 14 residues. The CDR3 loop is CASSWAMNTGELFF. The CDR3 DNA sequence: TGTGCCAGTAGTTGGGCCATGAACACCGGGGAGCTGTTTTTT.

The chain recombines TRBV7-9 with TRBJ2-3; D remains ambiguous. Trimming took off 5 bases at V and 3 bases at J, with 15 bases between the two ends. Germline assignment: CDR1 SEHNR and CDR2 FQNEAQ (reference sequence). This CDR3 is 15 amino acids long. The CDR3 region is CASSPLLRGTDTQYF. CDR3 nucleotides: TGTGCCAGCAGCCCATTACTACGAGGTACAGATACGCAGTATTTT.

V usage is TRBV4-1 and J usage is TRBJ2-2; 7 bases fit TRBD2. The CDR3 runs 15 residues. J gave up 3 bases and V 4 bases, and 5 bases lay outside the gene matches. CDR1 and CDR2 from the germline V gene are MGHRA and YSYEKL. CDR3 bases: TGCGCCAGCAGCCTCAGCGGGATGGACACCGGGGAGCTGTTTTTT. It specifies CASSLSGMDTGELFF.

J is TRBJ2-5 and V is TRBV29-1; D might be TRBD1 (6 bases). CDR1 is SQVTM, CDR2 ANQGSEA, per germline. This CDR3 is 13 amino acids long. The CDR3 protein is CTSVQGPSGTQYF. The CDR3 DNA is TGCACCTCCGTACAGGGACCCTCAGGGACCCAGTACTTC.

This clonotype was seen a few times. J is TRBJ1-5 and V is TRBV6-2 or TRBV6-3; D ambiguous. Germline V gene sequence: CDR1 MNHEY, CDR2 SVGEGT. V dropped 6 bases and J dropped 0 bases, with 12 bases sitting between them. CDR3 length equals 15 residues. CDR3 DNA sequence: TGTGCCAGCAGAGAGCTCAGTGATAGCAATCAGCCCCAGCATTTT. Translated: CASRELSDSNQPQHF.

The chain carries TRBV7-2 and TRBJ2-3; 8 bases are shared with TRBD1. Germline assignment: CDR1 SGHTA and CDR2 FQGNSA. With V trimmed by 5 bases and J by 5 bases, 9 bases remained unmatched. The CDR3 consists of 15 residues. CDR3 protein: CASSPGQGVGDTQYF. DNA for the CDR3: TGTGCCAGCAGCCCAGGACAGGGAGTGGGAGATACGCAGTATTTT.